This T cell receptor (beta chain) comes out of a study of cytomegalovirus exposure and HLA in healthy donors. Overall study findings and caveats: Apparent HLA restriction characterized most CMV-associated TCR beta chains in a later analysis. An Asian-associated ancestry cluster reportedly showed fewer N-insertions than the approximately 700-donor mean in a later analysis.

A multiplex PCR was run with 60 Vbeta primers and 13 Jbeta primers. Produced via immunoSEQ multiplex PCR; TCRdb's table is partial and in-frame only. With roughly 64,000 clones in the sample, the ten largest clones hold approximately 4%. For this clone: Its specificity is not known.

Germline V CDR1 and CDR2: GTSNPN, SVGIG (reference sequence). The germline V and J ends were trimmed by 3 bases and 5 bases, with 19 bases remaining between them. CDR3 length equals 15 residues. The sample was PBMCs. The clonotype originates from a young woman in good health and CMV-seronegative. The rearrangement uses TRBV30 and TRBJ1-2; D is possibly TRBD1 (5 bases). In DNA form, the CDR3 reads TGTGCCTGGAGCTCCCGCGACAGATGGGCGTATGGCTACACCTTC. It yields the protein CAWSSRDRWAYGYTF. Full variable domain (missing parts from reference TRBV30 and TRBJ1-2): SQTIHQWPATLVQPVGSPLSLECTVEGTSNPNLYWYRQAAGRGLQLLFYSVGIGQISSEVPQNLSASRPQDRQFILSSKKLLLSDSGFYLCAWSSRDRWAYGYTFGSGTRLTVV.